Listed here are 10 T cell receptor beta chains from one sample, sequenced in a study of T-cell memory formation after mild COVID-19 (dated by TCRdb to 2020 to 2023). Libraries were made using 5' RACE. TCRdb records Illumina NovaSeq 6000 as the sequencer. The public reads were reanalyzed by TCRdb: fastp trimming at Q25, MiXCR alignment, in-frame beta chains only. Every distinct CDR3 protein forms one entry, paired with its most common genes and DNA. The sample table shows 350,000 to 450,000 distinct CDR3 sequences, and 20% are seen once. 7.5% to 10% of the sample is held by the ten biggest clonotypes. Material: PBMCs or a T cell subset sorted from them (not recorded which). Receptor source: an adult woman who had mild COVID-19 (a few samples of this study predate the infection). The sample titles of this study are shuffled in the database, so cell type and time point are left out; the donor was told from shared clones.

This rearrangement joins TRBV5-4 to TRBJ2-7, with TRBD2 matching over 11 bases. The CDR3 totals 15 residues. With V trimmed by 4 bases and J by 1 base, 4 bases remained unmatched. Germline V lookup: CDR1 SGHNT, CDR2 YYREEE (reference sequence). CDR3 amino acids: CASSQGLAESYEQYF. The DNA of the CDR3 is TGTGCCAGCAGCCAGGGACTAGCGGAATCCTACGAGCAGTACTTC.

This clonotype was seen repeatedly, ten times or more. V and J are TRBV30 and TRBJ2-7, with D possibly TRBD1 on 6 matching bases. V dropped 4 bases and J dropped 1 base, with 14 bases sitting between them. CDR1 and CDR2 (germline): GTSNPN, SVGIG (reference sequence). This CDR3 contains 14 residues. CDR3 residues: CAWNQGTVSYEQYF. CDR3 DNA: TGTGCCTGGAATCAGGGGACGGTATCCTACGAGCAGTACTTC.

The genes are TRBV5-1 and TRBJ2-1, with 9 bases lining up with TRBD1. In germline, CDR1 is SGHRS, CDR2 YFSETQ. The CDR3 extends over 20 amino acids. J was trimmed by 3 bases and V by 0 bases; bases with no gene match: 16. The CDR3 bases are TGCGCCAGCAGCTTGGGCGGCGGTGGCGTTCGGACAGGGGTCTACAATGAGCAGTTCTTC. Its protein product is CASSLGGGGVRTGVYNEQFF.

This clonotype was counted between two and nine times. This rearrangement joins TRBV6-6 to TRBJ1-2; 7 bases are a match to TRBD1. The CDR3 is 14 residues long. V shed 4 bases, J shed 5 bases, and the junction held 7 bases outside the gene matches. The V gene's germline CDR1 is MNHNY and CDR2 SVGAGI (reference sequence). The CDR3: CASSSGTEKYGYTF. CDR3 coding DNA: TGTGCCAGCAGTTCCGGGACAGAGAAGTATGGCTACACCTTC.

V is TRBV12-3 or TRBV12-4 and J is TRBJ2-4, with D perhaps matching TRBD2 (6 bases). CDR3 length equals 15 residues. The germline V and J ends were trimmed by 3 bases and 1 base, with 10 bases remaining between them. This chain's CDR3 is CASSLGLVAKNIQYF. The CDR3 region has the DNA TGTGCCAGCAGTTTGGGACTGGTGGCCAAAAACATTCAGTACTTC.

This clonotype appeared a few times. The chain is built from TRBV3-1 and TRBJ2-1; D tentatively fits TRBD1 or TRBD2 (6 bases each). This CDR3 comprises 17 residues. The V and J ends lost 1 base and 2 bases respectively, with 15 bases between them. CDR1 LGHDT and CDR2 YNNKEL come from the germline V gene (reference sequence). The CDR3 bases are TGTGCCAGCAGCCAAGGGGGATGGGGGGCAACCTACAATGAGCAGTTCTTC. Residues: CASSQGGWGATYNEQFF.

In its sample, this clonotype was seen a few times. The rearrangement uses TRBV7-9 and TRBJ2-2, with D possibly matching TRBD1 (7 bases). The CDR3 runs 15 residues. V dropped 7 bases and J dropped 4 bases, with 16 bases sitting between them. Germline values: CDR1 SEHNR, CDR2 FQNEAQ (reference sequence). Here the CDR3 reads CASNKGGGATGELFF. CDR3 in DNA: TGTGCCAGCAATAAAGGAGGGGGCGCCACCGGGGAGCTGTTTTTT.

This clonotype was seen a few times. V is TRBV20-1 and J is TRBJ2-1; D unresolved. CDR1 is DFQATT and CDR2 is SNEGSKA in the germline V gene (reference sequence). The V and J ends lost 3 bases and 6 bases respectively, with 9 bases between them. CDR3 length: 12 amino acids. The CDR3 reads CSASPVINEQFF. The DNA for the CDR3 is TGCAGTGCTAGTCCTGTAATCAATGAGCAGTTCTTC.

This clonotype was counted only a few times. V is TRBV5-1 and J is TRBJ2-1; 12 positions match TRBD2. J was trimmed by 8 bases and V by 0 bases; bases with no gene match: 6. The CDR3 has 16 amino acids. From germline, CDR1 is SGHRS and CDR2 YFSETQ. The CDR3 loop is CASSLAPSGGVHEQFF. CDR3 sequence (DNA): TGCGCCAGCAGCTTGGCTCCTAGCGGGGGGGTCCATGAGCAGTTCTTC.

The chain is built from TRBV9 and TRBJ2-3, with 10 bases lining up with TRBD1. The CDR3 runs 15 residues. Trimming cost V 3 bases and J 6 bases; bases outside gene matches: 7. Germline values: CDR1 SGDLS, CDR2 YYNGEE. CDR3 loop: CASSASGQGFDTQYF. For the CDR3, the DNA is TGTGCCAGCAGCGCTTCGGGACAGGGGTTTGATACGCAGTATTTT.